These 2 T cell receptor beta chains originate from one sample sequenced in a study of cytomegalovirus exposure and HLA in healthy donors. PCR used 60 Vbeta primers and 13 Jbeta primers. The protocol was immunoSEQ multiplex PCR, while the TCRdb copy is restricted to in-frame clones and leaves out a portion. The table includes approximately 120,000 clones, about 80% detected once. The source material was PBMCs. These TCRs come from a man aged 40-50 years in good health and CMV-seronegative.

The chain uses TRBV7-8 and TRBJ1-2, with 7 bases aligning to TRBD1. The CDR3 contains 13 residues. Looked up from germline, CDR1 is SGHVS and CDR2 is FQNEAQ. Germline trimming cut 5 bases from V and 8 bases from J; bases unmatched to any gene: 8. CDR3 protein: CASSPGQAEGYTF. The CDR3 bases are TGTGCCAGCAGCCCAGGACAGGCAGAGGGCTACACCTTC.

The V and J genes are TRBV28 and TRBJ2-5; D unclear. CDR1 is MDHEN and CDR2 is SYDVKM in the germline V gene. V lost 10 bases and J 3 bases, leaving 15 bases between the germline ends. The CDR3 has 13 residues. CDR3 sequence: CATLPGGKETQYF. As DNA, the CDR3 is TGTGCCACCCTGCCTGGCGGCAAAGAGACCCAGTACTTC.